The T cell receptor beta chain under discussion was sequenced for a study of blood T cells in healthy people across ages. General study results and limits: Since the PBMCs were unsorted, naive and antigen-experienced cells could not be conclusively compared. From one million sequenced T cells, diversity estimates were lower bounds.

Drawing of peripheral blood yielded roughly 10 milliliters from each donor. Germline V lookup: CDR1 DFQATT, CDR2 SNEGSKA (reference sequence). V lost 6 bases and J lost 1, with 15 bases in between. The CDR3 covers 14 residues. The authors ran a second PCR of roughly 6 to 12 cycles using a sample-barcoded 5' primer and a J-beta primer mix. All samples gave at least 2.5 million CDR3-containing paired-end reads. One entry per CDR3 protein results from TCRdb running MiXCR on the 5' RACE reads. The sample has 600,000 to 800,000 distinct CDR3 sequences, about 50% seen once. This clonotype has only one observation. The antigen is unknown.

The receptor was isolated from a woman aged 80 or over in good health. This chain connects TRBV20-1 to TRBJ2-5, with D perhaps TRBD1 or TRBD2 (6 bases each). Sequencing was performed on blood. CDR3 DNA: TGCAGTGCCCCCCCGGGGGCCTTCCAAGAGACCCAGTACTTC. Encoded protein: CSAPPGAFQETQYF.